Following are 31 T cell receptor beta chains from one sample sequenced in a study of cytomegalovirus exposure and HLA in healthy donors. PCR was performed using 60 Vbeta and 13 Jbeta primers. Only in-frame clones appear in the TCRdb table, and some are missing; sequencing was by immunoSEQ multiplex PCR. The sample includes about 140,000 clones, over 60% of them seen just once. The specimen sequenced was PBMCs. The receptors here all came from a man aged 25 to 45 in good health and CMV-seronegative.

The chain links TRBV5-1 to TRBJ2-7; 11 bases map to TRBD1. CDR1 is SGHRS, CDR2 YFSETQ, per germline. Germline trimming cut 0 bases from V and 6 bases from J; bases unmatched to any gene: 11. There are 17 residues in the CDR3. The CDR3 protein is CASSLASVGQGATEQYF. CDR3 in DNA: TGCGCCAGCAGCTTGGCATCGGTCGGACAGGGGGCCACCGAGCAGTACTTC.

As regards this clone: An end of the junction differs from the germline gene, which may be a read error. The chain recombines TRBV5-6 with TRBJ2-5; maybe TRBD2 (6 bases). Germline V CDR1 and CDR2: SGHDT, YYEEEE. There are 13 residues in the CDR3. The CDR3 DNA is TGTGCCGGCAGCTTGGGGGGACTGCAGACCCAGTACTTC. Residues: CAGSLGGLQTQYF.

This rearrangement joins TRBV6-1 to TRBJ2-7; 10 nucleotides match TRBD1. Germline CDR1 is MNHNS and CDR2 is SASEGT. The CDR3 is made up of 14 amino acids. V was clipped by 3 bases and J by 6 bases; unmatched bases: 5. The CDR3 loop is CASSDGTGASEQYF. CDR3 coding DNA: TGTGCCAGCAGTGACGGGACAGGGGCCTCCGAGCAGTACTTC.

The gene calls are TRBV7-9 and TRBJ2-7; D is perhaps TRBD1 (6 bases). CDR3 length: 14 amino acids. Germline V gene data show CDR1 as SEHNR and CDR2 as FQNEAQ (reference sequence). The V gene lost 5 bases and the J gene lost 4 bases, with 15 bases spanning the gap. The CDR3 DNA is TGTGCCAGCAGCCCGGACAGCCAGTCATACGAGCAGTACTTC. Protein sequence: CASSPDSQSYEQYF.

The CDR3 coding sequence is TGTGCCTGGAGTCCAACTTATGGACAGGGCAACTATGGCTACACCTTC. This translates into CAWSPTYGQGNYGYTF. V gene TRBV30 combines with J gene TRBJ1-2; 8 positions match TRBD1. Looked up from germline, CDR1 is GTSNPN and CDR2 is SVGIG (reference sequence). The V gene end was trimmed by 2 bases and the J gene end by 2 bases; junction bases not matched to a gene: 10. The CDR3 is 16 residues long.

The chain employs TRBV6-1 and TRBJ2-7; unclear D gene. Germline V gives CDR1 MNHNS, CDR2 SASEGT. CDR3 size: 14 residues. V was pared by 2 bases and J by 0 bases, with 8 bases between. CDR3 amino acids: CASSEYGTSYEQYF. The CDR3 DNA reads TGTGCCAGCAGTGAATATGGCACCTCCTACGAGCAGTACTTC.

This chain links TRBV10-3 with TRBJ1-2; the D gene is possibly TRBD1 (5 bases). Germline V gene data show CDR1 as ENHRY and CDR2 as SYGVKD. Trimming stripped 0 bases from V and 4 bases from J, with 9 bases between. This CDR3 comprises 14 residues. The CDR3 here is CAISESRDGYGYTF. The CDR3 region has the DNA TGTGCCATCAGTGAGTCCAGGGATGGCTATGGCTACACCTTC.

V gene TRBV2 combines with J gene TRBJ2-1; 14 bases agree with TRBD2. This CDR3 spans 15 amino acids. The germline V gene encodes CDR1 SNHLY and CDR2 FYNNEI. Trimming removed 8 bases from V and 9 bases from J; junction bases left unmatched: 9. CDR3 nucleotides: TGTGCCAGCCAGGTCGGGACTAGCGGGAGAATTGAGCAGTTCTTC. Translating gives CASQVGTSGRIEQFF.

Only one count was recorded for this clone. The chain is built from TRBV11-1 and TRBJ2-7; D is uncertain. Germline loops: CDR1 SGHAT, CDR2 FQDESV (reference sequence). This CDR3 contains 13 residues. The V end was cut by 1 base, the J end by 4 bases, with 8 bases between. The CDR3 region is CASSLGNGYEQYF. The CDR3, as DNA: TGTGCCAGCAGCTTAGGGAACGGGTACGAGCAGTACTTC.

The chain links TRBV19 to TRBJ1-1; D is possibly TRBD1 (6 bases). The length of the CDR3 is 13 residues. The ends were cut back, 2 bases at V and 4 bases at J, with 8 bases in the middle. In germline, CDR1 is LNHDA, CDR2 SQIVND (reference sequence). The CDR3 nucleotides read TGTGCCAGTAGTATATTAGGGGGCACTGAAGCTTTCTTT. Amino acids: CASSILGGTEAFF.

The rearrangement links TRBV6-5 to TRBJ1-2; 12 bases are a match to TRBD1. The V segment lost 6 bases and the J segment 4 bases; nucleotides outside the gene matches: 3. This CDR3 has 14 residues. Germline values: CDR1 MNHEY, CDR2 SVGAGI. In DNA, the CDR3 is TGTGCCAGCAGCGGGACAGGGGGCCCCTATGGCTACACCTTC. The encoded protein is CASSGTGGPYGYTF.

The chain joins TRBV30 to TRBJ2-7, with D possibly being TRBD1 (5 bases). Germline V gene data show CDR1 as GTSNPN and CDR2 as SVGIG (reference sequence). This CDR3 region has 14 residues. V was pared by 3 bases and J by 4 bases, with 16 bases between. The CDR3 DNA follows: TGTGCCTGGAGCCCGTGGACATCCTATTACGAGCAGTACTTC. Encoded protein: CAWSPWTSYYEQYF. Full variable domain (outside the CDR3, taken from reference TRBV30 and TRBJ2-7): SQTIHQWPATLVQPVGSPLSLECTVEGTSNPNLYWYRQAAGRGLQLLFYSVGIGQISSEVPQNLSASRPQDRQFILSSKKLLLSDSGFYLCAWSPWTSYYEQYFGPGTRLTVT.

This clone was counted once. J is TRBJ2-1 and V is TRBV2, with 13 bases lining up with TRBD2. Trimming at V came to 8 bases and at J to 1 base, leaving 8 bases not matched to a gene. This CDR3 is built from 17 residues. Germline values: CDR1 SNHLY, CDR2 FYNNEI. The CDR3 region is CASSLRTSGSSYNEQFF. The CDR3 DNA follows: TGTGCCAGCTCATTAAGGACTAGCGGGAGTTCCTACAATGAGCAGTTCTTC.

This sequence joins TRBV10-3 and TRBJ1-5; 7 bases align to TRBD1. This CDR3 region has 16 residues. The V gene's germline CDR1 is ENHRY and CDR2 SYGVKD. V lost 0 bases, J lost 2 bases, and 4 bases stayed unmatched. The CDR3 coding sequence is TGTGCCATCAGTGAGTCGATTGACAGGGGCAATCAGCCCCAGCATTTT. Its protein product is CAISESIDRGNQPQHF.

This clone was counted only a few times. The chain has TRBV28 and TRBJ2-7, with no clear D. Trimming removed 7 bases at V and 6 bases at J, with 16 bases between. From germline, CDR1 is MDHEN and CDR2 SYDVKM. The CDR3 covers 13 residues. For the CDR3, the DNA is TGTGCCAGCACCGGGTCCGTCACCTCCGAGCAGTACTTC. Protein sequence: CASTGSVTSEQYF.

This rearrangement joins TRBV30 to TRBJ2-7, with a tentative D call TRBD1 (5 bases). Germline lookup yields CDR1 GTSNPN and CDR2 SVGIG (reference sequence). The CDR3 totals 13 residues. The V and J ends lost 4 bases and 5 bases respectively, with 15 bases between them. CDR3 loop: CAWTPGQDNEQYF. The CDR3 DNA reads TGTGCCTGGACCCCAGGGCAGGATAACGAGCAGTACTTC.

This clone showed up many times. Different DNA sequences within this sample yield the same CDR3. V usage is TRBV2 and J usage is TRBJ2-7; D is possibly TRBD1 (5 bases). The germline gives CDR1 SNHLY, CDR2 FYNNEI. With 6 bases removed from V and 4 bases from J, the gap between germline ends came to 10 bases. CDR3 length equals 12 residues. CDR3 nucleotide sequence: TGTGCCAGCAGCGGTCAGGGATACGAGCAGTACTTC. As protein: CASSGQGYEQYF.

The chain couples TRBV5-1 to TRBJ2-1, with TRBD2 matching 14 bases. V dropped 0 bases and J dropped 15; count of bases not matched to a gene: 8. This CDR3 comprises 15 residues. Germline V lookup: CDR1 SGHRS, CDR2 YFSETQ. The DNA for the CDR3 is TGCGCCAGCAGCTTGGACGGGGTGACTAGCGGGAGGGTGTTCTTC. Translating gives CASSLDGVTSGRVFF.

This clone was detected once. V usage is TRBV27 and J usage is TRBJ2-2; 8 bases fit TRBD2. The germline V gene encodes CDR1 MNHEY and CDR2 SMNVEV (reference sequence). The CDR3 loop spans 14 amino acids. The V segment lost 11 bases and the J segment 2 bases; nucleotides outside the gene matches: 7. In nucleotides, the CDR3 is TGTGCCTCCGGGGGGGGGCTTAACACCGGGGAGCTGTTTTTT. It is translated as CASGGGLNTGELFF.

The CDR3 nucleotides read TGTGCCAGCAGCTTCGGGGAAGGAGTGCGCGGCTACACCTTC. This encodes CASSFGEGVRGYTF. The chain carries TRBV11-2 and TRBJ1-2, with no clear D. With 3 bases removed from V and 8 bases from J, the gap between germline ends came to 16 bases. Germline CDR1 and CDR2: SGHAT and FQNNGV. This CDR3 is built from 14 residues.

The rearrangement uses TRBV10-3 and TRBJ2-5; TRBD2 matches 8 bases. CDR1 is ENHRY and CDR2 is SYGVKD in the germline V gene. The J segment lost 3 bases and the V segment lost 3 bases, leaving 3 bases of the junction unmatched. The length of the CDR3 is 14 residues. In DNA form, the CDR3 reads TGTGCCATCAGTGAAGGTAGCGGGAAAGAGACCCAGTACTTC. It encodes CAISEGSGKETQYF.

This clone was seen a few times. This chain joins TRBV5-1 and TRBJ2-1; possibly TRBD2 for D (6 bases). V lost 7 bases to trimming and J lost 5 bases, with 16 bases between them. CDR3 size: 14 residues. Germline assignment: CDR1 SGHRS and CDR2 YFSETQ. In DNA, the CDR3 is TGCGCCAGCCGGGAGAGCGGCCCCGACAATGAGCAGTTCTTC. Translated, it gives CASRESGPDNEQFF.

The J gene is TRBJ2-7, the V gene TRBV11-2; D is possibly TRBD1 (5 bases). The CDR3 loop spans 12 amino acids. CDR1 and CDR2 from the germline V gene are SGHAT and FQNNGV. V was clipped by 5 bases and J by 4 bases, with 9 bases between them. CDR3 protein: CASSLPGYEQYF. The CDR3 region has the DNA TGTGCCAGCAGCCTCCCAGGGTACGAGCAGTACTTC.

Written as DNA, the CDR3 is TGCGCCAGCAGCTTGGGGCTAGCGGGAGACCAAGAGACCCAGTACTTC. This translates into CASSLGLAGDQETQYF. The chain links TRBV5-1 to TRBJ2-5; 10 bases match TRBD2. Losses at the gene ends were 0 bases for V and 0 bases for J; bases not matched to a gene: 2. This CDR3 region has 16 residues. Germline CDR1 is SGHRS and CDR2 is YFSETQ. The variable domain in full, completed from reference TRBV5-1 and TRBJ2-5, reads KAGVTQTPRYLIKTRGQQVTLSCSPISGHRSVSWYQQTPGQGLQFLFEYFSETQRNKGNFPGRFSGRQFSNSRSEMNVSTLELGDSALYLCASSLGLAGDQETQYFGPGTRLLVL.

A few counts support this clone. The chain couples TRBV11-1 to TRBJ2-3; no definite D call. This CDR3 is 17 amino acids long. Germline V lookup: CDR1 SGHAT, CDR2 FQDESV (reference sequence). V was trimmed by 3 bases and J by 2 bases, leaving 18 bases between them. The CDR3 loop is CASSFSSLLSPTDTQYF. CDR3 in DNA: TGTGCCAGCAGCTTTTCTTCACTACTTTCCCCCACAGATACGCAGTATTTT.

This chain uses TRBV5-1 with TRBJ2-3; maybe TRBD1 (5 bases). V lost 4 bases to trimming and J lost 6 bases, with 9 bases between them. The germline V gene encodes CDR1 SGHRS and CDR2 YFSETQ. The CDR3 has 12 amino acids. CDR3 protein: CASSPGPDTQYF. Written as DNA, the CDR3 is TGCGCCAGCAGCCCAGGGCCGGATACGCAGTATTTT.

This chain joins TRBV28 and TRBJ2-5; 9 nucleotides line up with TRBD1. V lost 5 bases, J lost 5 bases, and 6 bases stayed unmatched. CDR1 is MDHEN, CDR2 SYDVKM, per germline. The CDR3 spans 14 residues. The CDR3 reads CASSQGQGTETQYF. As DNA, the CDR3 is TGTGCCAGCAGTCAAGGACAGGGGACGGAGACCCAGTACTTC.

This clone has just a few counts. V gene TRBV6-6 combines with J gene TRBJ2-7; TRBD2 aligns across 8 bases. The CDR3 covers 12 residues. The V gene's germline CDR1 is MNHNY and CDR2 SVGAGI (reference sequence). J was trimmed by 3 bases and V by 8 bases; bases with no gene match: 3. In DNA, the CDR3 is TGTGCCAGCTCAGCGGGAGACTACGAGCAGTACTTC. Protein product: CASSAGDYEQYF.

The chain uses TRBV18 and TRBJ2-7; 10 nucleotides align to TRBD2. This CDR3 is 17 amino acids long. Trimming removed 0 bases from V and 1 base from J; junction bases left unmatched: 6. Germline-derived CDR1 and CDR2 are KGHSH and LQKENI. As DNA, the CDR3 is TGTGCCAGCTCACCACCGGGGAGGACTAGCGGTTCCTACGAGCAGTACTTC. Amino acid sequence: CASSPPGRTSGSYEQYF.

This chain joins TRBV18 and TRBJ2-2, with 8 nucleotides matching TRBD1. The germline V gene has CDR1 KGHSH and CDR2 LQKENI. V was pared by 2 bases and J by 3 bases, with 8 bases of the junction left unmatched. The CDR3 length is 17 residues. The CDR3 protein is CASSPNLRDRYTGELFF. The CDR3, as DNA: TGTGCCAGCTCACCAAACCTCCGGGACAGGTACACCGGGGAGCTGTTTTTT.

The chain has TRBV2 and TRBJ2-1; 11 bases fit TRBD1. The germline V gene encodes CDR1 SNHLY and CDR2 FYNNEI. The CDR3 covers 15 residues. V gave up 9 bases and J gave up 3 bases; unmatched junction bases: 7. CDR3 DNA sequence: TGTGCCAGTTCCGGGACAGGGGGTTTCTACAATGAGCAGTTCTTC. Amino acid sequence: CASSGTGGFYNEQFF.